This T cell receptor (beta chain) was sequenced during a study of PD-L1 blockade in urothelial cancer. The wider study: Blood drawn 3 weeks (second dose) and 6 weeks after treatment start was analyzed. Study results and limitations: Durable-benefit patients expanded tumor-associated blood clones more at 3 weeks.

The CDR3 has 16 amino acids. V shed 6 bases and J 0 bases; nucleotides not matched to a gene: 4. Germline-derived CDR1 and CDR2 are LNHDA and SQIVND (reference sequence). Data came from immunoSEQ multiplex PCR; TCRdb stores just in-frame clones and leaves some out. The sample contains about 29,000 clones, roughly 80% of which appear only once. Sample time point: peripheral blood 6 weeks after treatment start. Patients in the study were battling locally advanced or metastatic urothelial carcinoma. With respect to this clone: The target antigen is unknown.

The sequence came from a man in his 70s with urothelial cancer. The chain combines TRBV19 with TRBJ2-1; 11 bases are a match to TRBD2. The material was PBMCs, obtained around atezolizumab (anti-PD-L1) treatment. The CDR3 DNA follows: TGTGCCAGTAGACTAGCGGGGGACCTCTCCTACAATGAGCAGTTCTTC. Encoded protein: CASRLAGDLSYNEQFF.